The clone carrying this T cell receptor beta chain occurred a few times. These data are taken from a study of OX40 agonist ivuxolimab in advanced cancers. Looking at the study overall: Clinicians treated patients with ivuxolimab, an agonistic anti-OX40 (CD134) antibody.

Generated by immunoSEQ multiplex PCR, the TCRdb table keeps only in-frame clones and is missing some. This sample has roughly 53,000 clones; more than 70% occur once, and the top ten carry about 1.5%. Between the trimmed V and J ends, which lost 3 bases and 3 bases, there was a span of 11 bases. CDR3 length: 14 amino acids. Germline CDR1 is KGHSH and CDR2 is LQKENI. The source of this sequence is an adult with an advanced solid tumor such as melanoma, head and neck, liver or kidney cancer. This sequence joins TRBV18 and TRBJ1-1; D unresolved. This specimen consisted of CD4+ or CD8+ T cells sorted from blood, obtained in a trial of the OX40 agonist ivuxolimab. CDR3 amino acids: CASSPRRGDTEAFF. DNA of the CDR3: TGTGCCAGCTCACCCCGGCGTGGGGACACTGAAGCTTTCTTT.